This T cell receptor beta chain is from a study of T cell responses to AZD1222 COVID-19 vaccine. Study-wide findings and caveats: A mostly white British donor set with more females was recruited, and clonal diversity was possibly underestimated. Repertoire sampling was restricted to post-peak T cell response timepoints. Unmutated variant regions are reportedly the target of nearly half of TCRs that are spike-specific.

The length of the CDR3 is 16 residues. The ends were cut back, 0 bases at V and 8 bases at J, with 19 bases in the middle. Germline V gene data show CDR1 as MGHRA and CDR2 as YSYEKL. The table came from immunoSEQ multiplex PCR; TCRdb's copy has only in-frame clones and leaves some out. The data contain 80,000 or so clones, 60% to 85% of them singletons. This clone was observed a single time. Its antigen is still unknown. The sequence was collected from an adult who received the MenACWY meningococcal vaccine as a control. Sequenced material: peripheral blood, taken 28 days after the second dose of the MenACWY control vaccine. The gene calls are TRBV4-1 and TRBJ1-2, with D perhaps matching TRBD1 (6 bases). The CDR3 coding sequence is TGCGCCAGCAGCCAAGAGCACGGACAGAGTCCTGGGGGCTACACCTTC. Its protein is CASSQEHGQSPGGYTF.